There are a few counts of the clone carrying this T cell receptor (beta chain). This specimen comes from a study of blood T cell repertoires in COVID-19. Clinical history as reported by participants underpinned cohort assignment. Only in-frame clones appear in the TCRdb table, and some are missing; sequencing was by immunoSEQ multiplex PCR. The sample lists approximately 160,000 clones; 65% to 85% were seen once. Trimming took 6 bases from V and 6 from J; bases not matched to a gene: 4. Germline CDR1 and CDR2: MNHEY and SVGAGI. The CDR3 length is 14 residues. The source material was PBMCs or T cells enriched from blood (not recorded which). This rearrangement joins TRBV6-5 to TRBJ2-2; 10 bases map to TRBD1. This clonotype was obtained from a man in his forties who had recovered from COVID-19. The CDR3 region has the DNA TGTGCCAGCAGACGACAGGGGGCCTCCGGGGAGCTGTTTTTT. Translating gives CASRRQGASGELFF.